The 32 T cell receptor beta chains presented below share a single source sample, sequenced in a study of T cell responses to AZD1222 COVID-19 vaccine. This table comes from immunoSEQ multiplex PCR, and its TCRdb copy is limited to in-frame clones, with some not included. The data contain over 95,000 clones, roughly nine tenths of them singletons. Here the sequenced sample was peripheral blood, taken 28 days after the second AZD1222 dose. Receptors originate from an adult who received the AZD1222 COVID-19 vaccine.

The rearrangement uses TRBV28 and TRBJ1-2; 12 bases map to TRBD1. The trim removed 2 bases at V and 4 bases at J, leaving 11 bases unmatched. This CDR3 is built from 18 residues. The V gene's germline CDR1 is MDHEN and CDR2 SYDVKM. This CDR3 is CASSLPGTGGPDSYGYTF. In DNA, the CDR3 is TGTGCCAGCAGTTTACCGGGGACAGGGGGCCCGGACTCCTATGGCTACACCTTC.

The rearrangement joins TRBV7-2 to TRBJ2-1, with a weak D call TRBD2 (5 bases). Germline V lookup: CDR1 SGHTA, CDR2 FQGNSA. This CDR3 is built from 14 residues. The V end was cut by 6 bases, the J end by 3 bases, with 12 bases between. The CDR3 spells CASSLRGFYNEQFF. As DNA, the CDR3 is TGTGCCAGCAGTCTGAGAGGGTTCTACAATGAGCAGTTCTTC.

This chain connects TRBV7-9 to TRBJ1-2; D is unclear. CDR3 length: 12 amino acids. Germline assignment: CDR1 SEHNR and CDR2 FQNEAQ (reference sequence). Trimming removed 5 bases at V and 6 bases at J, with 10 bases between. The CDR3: CASSIGINGYTF. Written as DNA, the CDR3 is TGTGCCAGCAGCATTGGAATAAATGGCTACACCTTC.

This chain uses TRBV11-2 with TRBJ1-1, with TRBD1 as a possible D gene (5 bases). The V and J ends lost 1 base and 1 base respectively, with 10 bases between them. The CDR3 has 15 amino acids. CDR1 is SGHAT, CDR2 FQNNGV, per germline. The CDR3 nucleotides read TGTGCCAGCAGCTTAGGGGGCCCAGGGAACACTGAAGCTTTCTTT. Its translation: CASSLGGPGNTEAFF.

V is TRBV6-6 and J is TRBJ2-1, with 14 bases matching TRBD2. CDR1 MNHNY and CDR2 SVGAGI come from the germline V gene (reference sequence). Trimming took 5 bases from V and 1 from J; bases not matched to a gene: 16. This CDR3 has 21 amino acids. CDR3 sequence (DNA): TGTGCCAGCAGTCGACGTCCCGGGACTAGCGGGAGACCCCTATCCTACAATGAGCAGTTCTTC. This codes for CASSRRPGTSGRPLSYNEQFF.

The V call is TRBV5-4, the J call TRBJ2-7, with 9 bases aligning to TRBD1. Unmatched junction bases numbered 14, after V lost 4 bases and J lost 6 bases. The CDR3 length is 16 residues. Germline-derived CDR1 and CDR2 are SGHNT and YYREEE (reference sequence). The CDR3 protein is CASSARAGTGIVEQYF. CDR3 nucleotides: TGTGCCAGCAGCGCAAGAGCCGGGACAGGGATCGTCGAGCAGTACTTC.

The CDR3 is CASSAAQSNTEAFF. The CDR3 bases are TGTGCCAGCAGTGCTGCGCAGTCGAACACTGAAGCTTTCTTT. The chain uses TRBV2 and TRBJ1-1; D unresolved. CDR1 SNHLY and CDR2 FYNNEI come from the germline V gene. V dropped 4 bases and J dropped 1 base, with 10 bases sitting between them. The CDR3 length is 14 residues.

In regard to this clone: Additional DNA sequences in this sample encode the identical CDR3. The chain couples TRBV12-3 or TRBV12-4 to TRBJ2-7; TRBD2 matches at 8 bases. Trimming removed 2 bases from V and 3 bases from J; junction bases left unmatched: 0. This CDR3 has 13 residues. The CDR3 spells CASSLSGSYEQYF. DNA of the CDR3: TGTGCCAGCAGTTTAAGCGGGAGCTACGAGCAGTACTTC.

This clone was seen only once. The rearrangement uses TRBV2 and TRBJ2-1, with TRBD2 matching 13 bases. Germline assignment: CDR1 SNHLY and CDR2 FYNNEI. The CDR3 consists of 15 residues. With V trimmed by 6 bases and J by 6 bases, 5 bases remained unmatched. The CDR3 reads CASRRLAGGPNEQFF. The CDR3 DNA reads TGTGCCAGCAGGCGACTAGCGGGAGGCCCCAATGAGCAGTTCTTC.

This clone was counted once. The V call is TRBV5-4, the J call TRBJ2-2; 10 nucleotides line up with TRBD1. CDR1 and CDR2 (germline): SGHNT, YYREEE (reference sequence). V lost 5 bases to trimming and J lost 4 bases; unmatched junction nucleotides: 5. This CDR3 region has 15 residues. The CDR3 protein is CASRRDRGVTGELFF. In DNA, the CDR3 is TGTGCCAGCAGACGGGACAGGGGAGTCACCGGGGAGCTGTTTTTT. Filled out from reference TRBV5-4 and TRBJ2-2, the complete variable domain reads ETGVTQSPTHLIKTRGQQVTLRCSSQSGHNTVSWYQQALGQGPQFIFQYYREEENGRGNFPPRFSGLQFPNYSSELNVNALELDDSALYLCASRRDRGVTGELFFGEGSRLTVL.

CDR3: CASSSGPYEQYF. CDR3 nucleotide sequence: TGTGCCAGCAGTAGCGGCCCCTACGAGCAGTACTTC. The rearrangement joins TRBV2 to TRBJ2-7; D possibly corresponds to TRBD2 (5 bases). The ends were cut back, 5 bases at V and 2 bases at J, with 7 bases in the middle. The CDR3 contains 12 residues. The V gene's germline CDR1 is SNHLY and CDR2 FYNNEI.

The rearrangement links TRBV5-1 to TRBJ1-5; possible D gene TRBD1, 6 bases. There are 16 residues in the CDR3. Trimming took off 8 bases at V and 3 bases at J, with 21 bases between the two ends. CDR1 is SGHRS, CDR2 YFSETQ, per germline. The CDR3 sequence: CARATGVKEDNQPQHF. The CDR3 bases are TGCGCCAGGGCGACAGGAGTGAAGGAGGACAATCAGCCCCAGCATTTT.

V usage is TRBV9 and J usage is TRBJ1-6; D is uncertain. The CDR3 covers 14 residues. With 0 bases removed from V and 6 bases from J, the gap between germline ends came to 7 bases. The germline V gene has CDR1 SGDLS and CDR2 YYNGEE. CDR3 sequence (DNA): TGTGCCAGCAGCGTAGAAGGCAGTAATTCACCCCTCCACTTT. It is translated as CASSVEGSNSPLHF.

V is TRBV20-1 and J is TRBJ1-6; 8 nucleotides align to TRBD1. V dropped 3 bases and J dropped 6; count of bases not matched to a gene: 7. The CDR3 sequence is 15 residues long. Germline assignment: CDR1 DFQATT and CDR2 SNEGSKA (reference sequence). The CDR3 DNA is TGCAGTGCTAGTGCTCCGACAGGGGTTAATTCACCCCTCCACTTT. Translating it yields CSASAPTGVNSPLHF.

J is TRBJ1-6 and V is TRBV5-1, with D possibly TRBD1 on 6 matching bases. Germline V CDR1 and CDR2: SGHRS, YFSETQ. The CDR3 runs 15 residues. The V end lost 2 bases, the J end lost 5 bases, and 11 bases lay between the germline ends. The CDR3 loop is CASSFGPGDNSPLHF. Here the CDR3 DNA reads TGCGCCAGCAGCTTCGGTCCAGGGGATAATTCACCCCTCCACTTT. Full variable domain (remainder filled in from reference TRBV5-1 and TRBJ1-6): KAGVTQTPRYLIKTRGQQVTLSCSPISGHRSVSWYQQTPGQGLQFLFEYFSETQRNKGNFPGRFSGRQFSNSRSEMNVSTLELGDSALYLCASSFGPGDNSPLHFGNGTRLTVT.

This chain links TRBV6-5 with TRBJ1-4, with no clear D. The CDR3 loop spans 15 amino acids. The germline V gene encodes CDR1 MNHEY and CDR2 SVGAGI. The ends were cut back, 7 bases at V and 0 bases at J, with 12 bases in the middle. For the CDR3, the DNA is TGTGCCAGCACCTGGAGCGGTGCAACTAATGAAAAACTGTTTTTT. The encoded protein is CASTWSGATNEKLFF.

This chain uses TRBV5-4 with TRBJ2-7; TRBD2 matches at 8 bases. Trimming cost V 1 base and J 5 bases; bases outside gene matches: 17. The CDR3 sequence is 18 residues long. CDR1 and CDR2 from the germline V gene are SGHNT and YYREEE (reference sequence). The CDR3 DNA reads TGTGCCAGCAGCTTGAAGGGAGTGCGTGAAGCGGGAGTCCACGAGCAGTACTTC. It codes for CASSLKGVREAGVHEQYF. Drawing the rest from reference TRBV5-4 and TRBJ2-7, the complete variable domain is ETGVTQSPTHLIKTRGQQVTLRCSSQSGHNTVSWYQQALGQGPQFIFQYYREEENGRGNFPPRFSGLQFPNYSSELNVNALELDDSALYLCASSLKGVREAGVHEQYFGPGTRLTVT.

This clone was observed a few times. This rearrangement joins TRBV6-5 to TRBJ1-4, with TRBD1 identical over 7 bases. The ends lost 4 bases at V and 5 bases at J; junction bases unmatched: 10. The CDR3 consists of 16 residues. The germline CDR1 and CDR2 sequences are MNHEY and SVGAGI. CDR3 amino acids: CASSLLLGQLNEKLFF. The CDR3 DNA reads TGTGCCAGCAGTTTACTCCTGGGACAGCTGAATGAAAAACTGTTTTTT.

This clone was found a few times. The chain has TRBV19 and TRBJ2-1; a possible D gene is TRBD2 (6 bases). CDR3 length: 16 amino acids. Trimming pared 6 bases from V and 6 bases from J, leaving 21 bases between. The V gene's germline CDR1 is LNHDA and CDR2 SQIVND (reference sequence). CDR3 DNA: TGTGCCAGTAGCAATTCCCGGAGGGCTCTACTCAATGAGCAGTTCTTC. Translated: CASSNSRRALLNEQFF.

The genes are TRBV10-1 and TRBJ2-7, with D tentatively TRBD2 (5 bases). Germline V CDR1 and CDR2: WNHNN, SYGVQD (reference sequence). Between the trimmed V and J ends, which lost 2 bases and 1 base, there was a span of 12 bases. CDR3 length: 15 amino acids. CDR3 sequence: CASSERGERSYEQYF. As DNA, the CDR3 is TGCGCCAGCAGTGAGCGGGGAGAGCGGTCCTACGAGCAGTACTTC.

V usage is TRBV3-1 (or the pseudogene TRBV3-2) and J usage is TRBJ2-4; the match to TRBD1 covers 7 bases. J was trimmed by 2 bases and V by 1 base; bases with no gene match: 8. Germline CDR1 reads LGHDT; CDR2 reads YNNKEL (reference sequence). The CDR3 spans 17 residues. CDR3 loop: CASSQVSRTGPKNIQYF. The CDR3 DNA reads TGTGCCAGCAGCCAAGTCAGCAGGACAGGTCCCAAAAACATTCAGTACTTC.

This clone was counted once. CDR3 nucleotides: TGTGCCACCAGCAGAGGCGACACCCACGAGCAGTACTTC. Protein product: CATSRGDTHEQYF. J is TRBJ2-7 and V is TRBV15; D not resolved. The ends were cut back, 1 base at V and 5 bases at J, with 9 bases in the middle. The CDR3 consists of 13 residues. The germline CDR1 and CDR2 sequences are LNHNV and YYDKDF (reference sequence).

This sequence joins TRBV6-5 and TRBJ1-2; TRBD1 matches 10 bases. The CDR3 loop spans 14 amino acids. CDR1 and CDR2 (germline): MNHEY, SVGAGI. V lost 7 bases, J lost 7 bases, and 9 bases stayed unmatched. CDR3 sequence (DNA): TGTGCCAGCACCCCAGACAGGGGGCGACCTGGCTACACCTTC. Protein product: CASTPDRGRPGYTF.

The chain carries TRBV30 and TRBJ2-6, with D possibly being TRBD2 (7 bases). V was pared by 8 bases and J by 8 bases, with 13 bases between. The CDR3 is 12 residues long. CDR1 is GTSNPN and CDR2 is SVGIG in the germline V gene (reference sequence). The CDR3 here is CAGEGVPNVLTF. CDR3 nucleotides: TGTGCCGGGGAGGGGGTGCCCAACGTCCTGACTTTC. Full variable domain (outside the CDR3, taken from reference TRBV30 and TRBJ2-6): SQTIHQWPATLVQPVGSPLSLECTVEGTSNPNLYWYRQAAGRGLQLLFYSVGIGQISSEVPQNLSASRPQDRQFILSSKKLLLSDSGFYLCAGEGVPNVLTFGAGSRLTVL.

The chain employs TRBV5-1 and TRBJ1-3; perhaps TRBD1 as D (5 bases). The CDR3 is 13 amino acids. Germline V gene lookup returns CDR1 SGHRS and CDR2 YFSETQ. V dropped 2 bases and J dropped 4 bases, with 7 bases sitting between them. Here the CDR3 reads CASSFQGGNTIYF. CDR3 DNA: TGCGCCAGCAGCTTCCAGGGCGGAAACACCATATATTTT.

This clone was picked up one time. CDR3 bases: TGTGCCAGCAGCTACCTACCGGGACAGGGAACCGGGGAGCTGTTTTTT. It is translated as CASSYLPGQGTGELFF. This chain connects TRBV7-9 to TRBJ2-2; 9 bases align to TRBD1. The V and J ends lost 4 bases and 5 bases, in that order; junction bases with no gene match: 8. This CDR3 is built from 16 residues. Per germline, CDR1 SEHNR and CDR2 FQNEAQ (reference sequence). The full variable domain, in which reference TRBV7-9 and TRBJ2-2 provide the parts outside the CDR3, is DTGVSQNPRHKITKRGQNVTFRCDPISEHNRLYWYRQTLGQGPEFLTYFQNEAQLEKSRLLSDRFSAERPKGSFSTLEIQRTEQGDSAMYLCASSYLPGQGTGELFFGEGSRLTVL.

CDR3 region: CASSSGLAKTYEQYF. In nucleotides, the CDR3 is TGTGCCAGCAGCTCCGGACTAGCGAAAACCTACGAGCAGTACTTC. This chain connects TRBV13 to TRBJ2-7, with 9 bases matching TRBD2. The CDR3 totals 15 residues. The ends lost 4 bases at V and 2 bases at J; junction bases unmatched: 6. Per the germline V gene, CDR1 is PRHDT and CDR2 is FYEKMQ (reference sequence).

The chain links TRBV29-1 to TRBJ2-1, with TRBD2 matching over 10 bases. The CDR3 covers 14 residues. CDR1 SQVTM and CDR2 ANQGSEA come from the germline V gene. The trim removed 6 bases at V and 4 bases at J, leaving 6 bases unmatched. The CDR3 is CSVEWTSGYNEQFF. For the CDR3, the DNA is TGCAGCGTAGAGTGGACTAGCGGATACAATGAGCAGTTCTTC.

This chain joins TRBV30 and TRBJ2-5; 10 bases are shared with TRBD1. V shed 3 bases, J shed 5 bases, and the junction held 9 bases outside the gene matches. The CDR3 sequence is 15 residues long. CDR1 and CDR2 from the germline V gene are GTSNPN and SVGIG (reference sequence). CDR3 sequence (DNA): TGTGCCTGGAGCCCGGGACAGGGGCTTTGGGAGACCCAGTACTTC. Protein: CAWSPGQGLWETQYF.

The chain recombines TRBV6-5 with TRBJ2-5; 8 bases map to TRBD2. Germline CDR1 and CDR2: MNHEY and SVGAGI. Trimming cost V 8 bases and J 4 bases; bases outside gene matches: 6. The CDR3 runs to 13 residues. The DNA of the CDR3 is TGTGCCAGCGGAGGACTAGCTTTAGAGACCCAGTACTTC. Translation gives CASGGLALETQYF.

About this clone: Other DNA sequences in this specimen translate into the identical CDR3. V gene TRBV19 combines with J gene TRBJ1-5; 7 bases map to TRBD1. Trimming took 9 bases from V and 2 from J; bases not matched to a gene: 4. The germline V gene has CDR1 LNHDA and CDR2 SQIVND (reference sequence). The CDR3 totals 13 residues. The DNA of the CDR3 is TGTGCCAGCGCCGGGACAGGCAATCAGCCCCAGCATTTT. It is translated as CASAGTGNQPQHF.

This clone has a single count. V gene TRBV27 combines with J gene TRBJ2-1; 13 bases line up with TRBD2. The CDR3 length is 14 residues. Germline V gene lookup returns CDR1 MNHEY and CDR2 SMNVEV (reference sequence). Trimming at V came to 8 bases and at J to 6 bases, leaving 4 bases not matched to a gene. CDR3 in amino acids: CASHTSGRGNEQFF. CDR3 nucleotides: TGTGCCAGCCATACTAGCGGGAGGGGCAATGAGCAGTTCTTC.